This T cell receptor (beta chain) emerged from a study of cytomegalovirus exposure and HLA in healthy donors. V dropped 3 bases and J dropped 0; count of bases not matched to a gene: 6. Germline CDR1 SGHKS, CDR2 YYEKEE (reference sequence). CDR3 length: 17 amino acids. In its sample, this clone was seen a few times. The PCR used 60 Vbeta and 13 Jbeta primers. Assay: immunoSEQ multiplex PCR; the TCRdb copy retains only in-frame clones and omits some. The profile shows around 130,000 clones, over 70% of them singletons. The sequencing sample was made of PBMCs. The source of this sequence is a woman aged 18-29 years in good health and CMV-seronegative. V gene TRBV5-5 combines with J gene TRBJ2-1; 10 nucleotides line up with TRBD2. The CDR3 spells CASSSWTSGSSYNEQFF. In DNA, the CDR3 is TGTGCCAGCAGCTCCTGGACTAGCGGTAGCTCCTACAATGAGCAGTTCTTC.